This T cell receptor beta chain was sequenced for a study of human T cells and chemical hapten exposure. This clonotype was detected ten times or more. Time point described: pre-sensitization, week 0. As for treatment: therapeutic diphenylcyclopropenone sensitization with weekly scalp DPC. Individual cDNA molecules in this library carried unique molecular identifiers. A single record per CDR3 protein comes from TCRdb applying MiXCR to the RACE reads. Found here are 300,000 to 450,000 distinct CDR3 sequences, less than 6.5% of them singletons; the top ten hold 2.5% to 3%. With 5 bases removed from V and 4 bases from J, the gap between germline ends came to 14 bases. CDR3 length: 15 amino acids. Per germline, CDR1 KGHSY and CDR2 FQNENV.

The chain uses TRBV16 and TRBJ1-4; D remains ambiguous. This receptor was obtained from a woman between 45 and 60 years old with alopecia areata. Some clones in this sample may be carry-over from other donors' samples. The sequencing here drew on whole blood, taken in connection with sensitization to the hapten diphenylcyclopropenone (DPC). In DNA form, the CDR3 reads TGTGCCAGCAGCTACCAGAGCATTGATAATGAAAAACTGTTTTTT. Its protein product is CASSYQSIDNEKLFF.